This entry concerns a single TCR beta chain. What it binds is unknown. The table came from immunoSEQ multiplex PCR; TCRdb's copy has only in-frame clones and leaves some out. The data contain 150,000 to 200,000 clones, 85% to 95% of them singletons. This record belongs to a study of T cell responses to AZD1222 COVID-19 vaccine. Whole-study findings and limits: Clonal diversity was possibly underestimated, and the donors were mostly white British, with more females. Unmutated regions of variants are reportedly targeted by nearly half of spike-specific TCRs. AZD1222 recipients seropositive at baseline numbered only five or six.

Trimming cost V 8 bases and J 4 bases; bases outside gene matches: 10. The germline V gene has CDR1 SNHLY and CDR2 FYNNEI. The CDR3 contains 15 residues. V and J are TRBV2 and TRBJ2-2, with TRBD2 identical over 7 bases. The source of this sequence is an adult who received the AZD1222 COVID-19 vaccine. The sample in question was peripheral blood, obtained 28 days after the second AZD1222 dose. The CDR3 coding sequence is TGTGCCAGCGCACCCTTGGGCGGGGGCACCGGGGAGCTGTTTTTT. Amino acid sequence: CASAPLGGGTGELFF. Full variable domain (missing parts from reference TRBV2 and TRBJ2-2): EPEVTQTPSHQVTQMGQEVILRCVPISNHLYFYWYRQILGQKVEFLVSFYNNEISEKSEIFDDQFSVERPDGSNFTLKIRSTKLEDSAMYFCASAPLGGGTGELFFGEGSRLTVL.